A single sample is the source of the 23 T cell receptor beta chains below, sequenced in a study of T cells in Graves' hyperthyroidism and ophthalmopathy. TCR beta CDR3 region amplification was performed from RNA transcripts. HTBI primers were the set used in a first-round RT-PCR of the TCR CDR3. TCRdb analysed the multiplex PCR reads with MiXCR anew, one entry per CDR3 protein. The table shows roughly 170,000 distinct CDR3 sequences, with about 9.4% occurring only once. Sequencing was done on a sample of blood. All receptors come from a woman younger than 35 with Graves' hyperthyroidism that later progressed to Graves' ophthalmopathy.

In its sample, this clonotype was seen many times. The V gene is TRBV11-3, the J gene TRBJ2-1, with D hard to call. The germline V gene has CDR1 SGHNT and CDR2 YENEEA. Trimming took off 1 base at V and 9 bases at J, with 10 bases between the two ends. The CDR3 is made up of 13 amino acids. CDR3: CASSLVPGGEQFF. The CDR3 bases are TGTGCCAGCAGCTTAGTGCCCGGCGGTGAGCAGTTCTTC.

This clonotype was seen many times. This rearrangement joins TRBV20-1 to TRBJ1-1; tentatively, D is TRBD1 (5 bases). CDR3 length: 12 amino acids. Germline CDR1 is DFQATT and CDR2 is SNEGSKA (reference sequence). V lost 6 bases and J 1 base, leaving 9 bases between the germline ends. CDR3 sequence (DNA): TGCAGTGCCCATCAGGGGAACACTGAAGCTTTCTTT. Its translation is CSAHQGNTEAFF.

This clonotype was detected a few times. This chain links TRBV6-2 or TRBV6-3 with TRBJ2-5; perhaps D is TRBD1 or TRBD2 (6 bases each). Per the germline V gene, CDR1 is MNHEY and CDR2 is SVGEGT. Trimming removed 7 bases from V and 4 bases from J, with 10 bases in between. The CDR3 has 12 amino acids. CDR3 nucleotides: TGTGCCAGCAAAGGGGGGCCAGAGACCCAGTACTTC. It codes for CASKGGPETQYF.

This clonotype was detected a few times. The chain links TRBV9 to TRBJ1-3, with D maybe TRBD1 (6 bases). Looked up from germline, CDR1 is SGDLS and CDR2 is YYNGEE. Trimming took off 0 bases at V and 3 bases at J, with 10 bases between the two ends. The CDR3 covers 15 residues. The CDR3 is CASSVGGADGNTIYF. The CDR3 region has the DNA TGTGCCAGCAGCGTAGGGGGGGCAGATGGAAACACCATATATTTT.

This clonotype appeared many times. The chain has TRBV27 and TRBJ1-2, with TRBD1 as a possible D gene (6 bases). The V end was cut by 3 bases, the J end by 3 bases, with 11 bases between. Germline V gene sequence: CDR1 MNHEY, CDR2 SMNVEV (reference sequence). There are 14 residues in the CDR3. This CDR3 reads CASSFSRGDYGYTF. The CDR3 DNA sequence: TGTGCCAGCAGTTTCTCCAGGGGAGACTATGGCTACACCTTC.

This clonotype was found once. The chain couples TRBV12-3 or TRBV12-4 to TRBJ2-1, with 12 bases aligning to TRBD1. The CDR3 length is 15 residues. V was clipped by 6 bases and J by 5 bases; unmatched bases: 5. The CDR3 DNA reads as TGTGCCAGCAGATACGGGACAGGGGGCCACAATGAGCAGTTCTTC. It specifies CASRYGTGGHNEQFF.

This clonotype was picked up many times. V is TRBV15 and J is TRBJ1-5, with D hard to call. Germline lookup yields CDR1 LNHNV and CDR2 YYDKDF (reference sequence). V was trimmed by 1 base and J by 4 bases, leaving 8 bases between them. This CDR3 spans 14 amino acids. CDR3 region: CATSRGGRNQPQHF. The DNA of the CDR3 is TGTGCCACCAGCAGAGGAGGGCGTAATCAGCCCCAGCATTTT. Filled out from reference TRBV15 and TRBJ1-5, the complete variable domain reads DAMVIQNPRYQVTQFGKPVTLSCSQTLNHNVMYWYQQKSSQAPKLLFHYYDKDFNNEADTPDNFQSRRPNTSFCFLDIRSPGLGDTAMYLCATSRGGRNQPQHFGDGTRLSIL.

In its sample, this clonotype was seen a few times. It may be a read error: a sequence one base away is much more abundant. The genes are TRBV7-2 and TRBJ1-5; D ambiguous. From germline, CDR1 is SGHTA and CDR2 FQGNSA. This CDR3 region has 15 residues. CDR3 coding DNA: TGTGCCAGCAGCTTAGGTTCCCGCTCGGGTCAGCCCCGGCATTTT. It encodes CASSLGSRSGQPRHF.

This clonotype appeared many times. CDR3 bases: TGTGCCAGCAGTGTTACTAGGGGGAGTGAGACCCAGTACTTC. Translating it yields CASSVTRGSETQYF. The gene calls are TRBV12-3 or TRBV12-4 and TRBJ2-5; possible D gene TRBD1, 6 bases. V lost 5 bases and J lost 5, with 15 bases in between. The CDR3 spans 14 residues.

This clonotype was seen many times. The chain recombines TRBV2 with TRBJ2-2; D is undetermined. Trimming took 2 bases from V and 0 from J, leaving 10 bases between them. Per the germline V gene, CDR1 is SNHLY and CDR2 is FYNNEI. The CDR3 spans 16 residues. The CDR3 region has the DNA TGTGCCAGCAGTGAAATAGGGCCGACGAACACCGGGGAGCTGTTTTTT. Translating it yields CASSEIGPTNTGELFF.

In its sample, this clonotype was seen a few times. The rearrangement uses TRBV19 and TRBJ2-1; 9 nucleotides match TRBD1. Germline assignment: CDR1 LNHDA and CDR2 SQIVND (reference sequence). The J segment lost 6 bases and the V segment lost 10 bases, leaving 13 bases of the junction unmatched. This CDR3 spans 15 amino acids. CDR3 coding DNA: TGTGCCACCCTTCCGAGGGGACAGGGTGGCAATGAGCAGTTCTTC. This encodes CATLPRGQGGNEQFF. Variable domain in full (rest from reference TRBV19 and TRBJ2-1): DGGITQSPKYLFRKEGQNVTLSCEQNLNHDAMYWYRQDPGQGLRLIYYSQIVNDFQKGDIAEGYSVSREKKESFPLTVTSAQKNPTAFYLCATLPRGQGGNEQFFGPGTRLTVL.

This clonotype was detected a few times. V usage is TRBV9 and J usage is TRBJ2-1; tentative D call: TRBD1 (5 bases). Trimming shortened V by 2 bases and J by 7 bases, and 10 bases separated the two germline ends. This CDR3 is 13 amino acids long. The germline V gene has CDR1 SGDLS and CDR2 YYNGEE. The CDR3 loop reads CASSVDNRNEQFF. As DNA, the CDR3 is TGTGCCAGCAGCGTGGACAACCGGAATGAGCAGTTCTTC. The full variable domain, its missing parts supplied by reference TRBV9 and TRBJ2-1, is DSGVTQTPKHLITATGQRVTLRCSPRSGDLSVYWYQQSLDQGLQFLIQYYNGEERAKGNILERFSAQQFPDLHSELNLSSLELGDSALYFCASSVDNRNEQFFGPGTRLTVL.

Of note for this clonotype: A clone one base away is much larger, so this may be a read error. The CDR3 ends on some other residue instead of the conserved phenylalanine or tryptophan, so this is likely a read error. J is TRBJ1-1 and V is TRBV28; 9 nucleotides agree with TRBD1. This CDR3 comprises 14 residues. CDR1 and CDR2 (germline): MDHEN, SYDVKM. The ends lost 6 bases at V and 1 base at J; junction bases unmatched: 3. The CDR3 nucleotides read TGTGCCAGCAGGCTGACAGGGGGGAACACTGAAGCTTTCCTT. It yields the protein CASRLTGGNTEAFL.

This clonotype was seen many times. The chain has TRBV12-3 or TRBV12-4 and TRBJ2-1; D is uncertain. The CDR3 runs 10 residues. V was pared by 8 bases and J by 5 bases, with 4 bases between. The DNA of the CDR3 is TGTGCCAGCGGCAACAATGAGCAGTTCTTC. This codes for CASGNNEQFF.

This chain connects TRBV18 to TRBJ1-6, with TRBD1 as a possible D gene (6 bases). The germline V and J ends were trimmed by 6 bases and 10 bases, with 16 bases remaining between them. The CDR3 contains 14 residues. CDR1 KGHSH and CDR2 LQKENI come from the germline V gene. This CDR3 reads CASSPDSLGSPLHF. In nucleotides, the CDR3 is TGTGCCAGCTCGCCGGACAGTTTGGGGTCACCCCTCCACTTT.

The chain has TRBV19 and TRBJ2-1, with TRBD2 matching over 7 bases. The CDR3 sequence is 14 residues long. V lost 1 base, J lost 9 bases, and 6 bases stayed unmatched. From germline, CDR1 is LNHDA and CDR2 SQIVND (reference sequence). This CDR3 is CASSIALGRVEQFF. The CDR3 DNA reads TGTGCCAGTAGTATAGCGTTAGGGAGGGTTGAGCAGTTCTTC.

This clonotype was found a few times. This may arise from a read error, as a much more abundant clone is one base away. The chain employs TRBV29-1 and TRBJ1-1; no definite D call. Trimming took 5 bases from V and 3 from J, leaving 16 bases between them. CDR1 is SQVTM and CDR2 is ANQGSEA in the germline V gene. This CDR3 contains 14 residues. CDR3 region: CSVKRGGRDTEAFF. DNA for the CDR3: TGCAGCGTTAAAAGAGGAGGCCGGGACACTGAAGCTTTCTTT.

The chain joins TRBV7-2 to TRBJ2-3; 13 bases agree with TRBD2. The CDR3 is 20 residues long. From germline, CDR1 is SGHTA and CDR2 FQGNSA. J gave up 0 bases and V 3 bases, and 12 bases lay outside the gene matches. The DNA for the CDR3 is TGTGCCAGCAGCTTGGAGTTGGGACTAGCGGGACCGGGCAGCACAGATACGCAGTATTTT. This codes for CASSLELGLAGPGSTDTQYF.

This clonotype has at least ten counts. The chain employs TRBV20-1 and TRBJ2-7, with 9 bases identical to TRBD1. The CDR3 totals 15 residues. V dropped 6 bases and J dropped 3; count of bases not matched to a gene: 12. The germline V gene has CDR1 DFQATT and CDR2 SNEGSKA (reference sequence). Written as DNA, the CDR3 is TGCAGTGCCAATGCCCTACAGGGGGCGAACTACGAGCAGTACTTC. Its translation is CSANALQGANYEQYF.

The chain links TRBV20-1 to TRBJ2-2, with unresolved D. V dropped 0 bases and J dropped 8 bases, with 7 bases sitting between them. Looked up from germline, CDR1 is DFQATT and CDR2 is SNEGSKA (reference sequence). The CDR3 covers 12 residues. The CDR3 reads CSARDHLGELFF. The CDR3 DNA reads TGCAGTGCTAGAGACCACTTAGGGGAGCTGTTTTTT.

Details on this clonotype: This may be a read error, as it is one base from a much larger clone. This chain links TRBV3-1 with TRBJ1-6; TRBD1 matches 8 bases. The V segment lost 7 bases and the J segment 7 bases; nucleotides outside the gene matches: 6. Germline assignment: CDR1 LGHDT and CDR2 YNNKEL (reference sequence). CDR3 length equals 14 residues. Written as DNA, the CDR3 is TGTGCCAGCACCACAGGGGGAAGCAATTCACCCCTCCACTTT. Protein: CASTTGGSNSPLHF. The variable domain in full, completed from reference TRBV3-1 and TRBJ1-6, reads DTAVSQTPKYLVTQMGNDKSIKCEQNLGHDTMYWYKQDSKKFLKIMFSYNNKELIINETVPNRFSPKSPDKAHLNLHINSLELGDSAVYFCASTTGGSNSPLHFGNGTRLTVT.

This chain joins TRBV5-4 and TRBJ1-4; D might be TRBD1 (5 bases). CDR3 length: 13 amino acids. Germline V gives CDR1 SGHNT, CDR2 YYREEE (reference sequence). Trimming removed 0 bases from V and 6 bases from J, with 6 bases in between. CDR3 in amino acids: CASSLVGDEKLFF. The CDR3 region has the DNA TGTGCCAGCAGCTTGGTAGGGGATGAAAAACTGTTTTTT.

V is TRBV9 and J is TRBJ2-7; 14 positions match TRBD2. Germline assignment: CDR1 SGDLS and CDR2 YYNGEE. V lost 2 bases to trimming and J lost 0 bases; unmatched junction nucleotides: 10. This CDR3 region has 19 residues. The CDR3: CASSVPPGLAGESSYEQYF. For the CDR3, the DNA is TGTGCCAGCAGCGTCCCTCCGGGACTAGCGGGGGAGAGCTCCTACGAGCAGTACTTC.